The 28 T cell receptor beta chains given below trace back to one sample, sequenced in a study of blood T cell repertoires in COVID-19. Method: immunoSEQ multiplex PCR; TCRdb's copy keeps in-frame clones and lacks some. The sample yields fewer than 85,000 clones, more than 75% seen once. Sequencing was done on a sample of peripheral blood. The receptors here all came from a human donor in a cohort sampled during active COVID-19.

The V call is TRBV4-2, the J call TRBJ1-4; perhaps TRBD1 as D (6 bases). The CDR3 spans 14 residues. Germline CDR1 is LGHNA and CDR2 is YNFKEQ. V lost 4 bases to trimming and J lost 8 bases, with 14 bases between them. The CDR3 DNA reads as TGTGCCAGCAGCCCCGGGACACCGTCGGAAAAACTGTTTTTT. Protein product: CASSPGTPSEKLFF.

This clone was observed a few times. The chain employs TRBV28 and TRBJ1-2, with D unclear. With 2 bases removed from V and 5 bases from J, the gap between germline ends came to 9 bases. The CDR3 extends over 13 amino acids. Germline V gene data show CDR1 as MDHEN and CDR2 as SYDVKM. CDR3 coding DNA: TGTGCCAGCAGTTTAAGCGCCGTTTATGGCTACACCTTC. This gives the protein CASSLSAVYGYTF.

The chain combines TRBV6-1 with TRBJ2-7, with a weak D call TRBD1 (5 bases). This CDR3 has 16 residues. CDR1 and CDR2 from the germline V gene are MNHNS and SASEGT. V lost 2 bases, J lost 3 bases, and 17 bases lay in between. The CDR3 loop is CASSEKGSARGYEQYF. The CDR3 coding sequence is TGTGCCAGCAGTGAAAAAGGGTCGGCAAGGGGCTACGAGCAGTACTTC.

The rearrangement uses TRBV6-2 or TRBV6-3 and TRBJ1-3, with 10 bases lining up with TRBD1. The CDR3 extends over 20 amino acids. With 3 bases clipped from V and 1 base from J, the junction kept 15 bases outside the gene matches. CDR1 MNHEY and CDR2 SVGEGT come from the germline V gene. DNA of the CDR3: TGTGCCAGCAGTTATCGTGCGGACAGGGGGACTACTTTTTCTGGAAACACCATATATTTT. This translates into CASSYRADRGTTFSGNTIYF.

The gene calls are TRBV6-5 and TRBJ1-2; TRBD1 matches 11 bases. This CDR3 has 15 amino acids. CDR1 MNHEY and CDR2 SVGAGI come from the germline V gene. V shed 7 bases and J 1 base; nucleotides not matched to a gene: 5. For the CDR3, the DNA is TGTGCCAGCAAAGGGACAGGGGGAATTAACTATGGCTACACCTTC. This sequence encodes CASKGTGGINYGYTF.

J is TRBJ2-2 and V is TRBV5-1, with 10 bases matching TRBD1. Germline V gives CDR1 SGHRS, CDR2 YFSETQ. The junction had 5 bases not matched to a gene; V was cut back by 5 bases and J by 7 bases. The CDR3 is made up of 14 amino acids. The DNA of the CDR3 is TGCGCCAGCAGGACAGGGGGCGAGGACGGGGAGCTGTTTTTT. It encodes CASRTGGEDGELFF.

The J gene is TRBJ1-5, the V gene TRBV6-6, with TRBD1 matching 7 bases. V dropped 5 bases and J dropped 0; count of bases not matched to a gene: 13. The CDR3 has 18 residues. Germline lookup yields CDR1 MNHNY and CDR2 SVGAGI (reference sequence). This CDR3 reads CASSRTGTDSYSNQPQHF. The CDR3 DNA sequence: TGTGCCAGCAGTCGAACCGGGACAGACTCATATAGCAATCAGCCCCAGCATTTT.

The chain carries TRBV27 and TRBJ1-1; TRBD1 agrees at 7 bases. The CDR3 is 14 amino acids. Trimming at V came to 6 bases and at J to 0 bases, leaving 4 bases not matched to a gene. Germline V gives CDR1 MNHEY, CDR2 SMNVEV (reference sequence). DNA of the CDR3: TGTGCCAGCAGCCCGGGACAGATGAACACTGAAGCTTTCTTT. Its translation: CASSPGQMNTEAFF.

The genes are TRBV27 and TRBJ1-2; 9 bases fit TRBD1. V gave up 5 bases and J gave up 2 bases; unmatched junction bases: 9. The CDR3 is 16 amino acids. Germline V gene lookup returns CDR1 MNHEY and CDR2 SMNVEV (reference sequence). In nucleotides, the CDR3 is TGTGCCAGCAGTGACATAGGACAGGGGACGAACTATGGCTACACCTTC. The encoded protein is CASSDIGQGTNYGYTF.

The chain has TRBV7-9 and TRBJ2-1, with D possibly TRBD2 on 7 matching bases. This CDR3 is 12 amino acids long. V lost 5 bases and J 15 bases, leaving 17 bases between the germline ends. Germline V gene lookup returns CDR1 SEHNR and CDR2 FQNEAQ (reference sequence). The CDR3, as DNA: TGTGCCAGCAGCGTCGGGGGGCCTGTGTCGTTCTTC. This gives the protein CASSVGGPVSFF.

The CDR3 loop reads CASSQGQIRSYNEQFF. The CDR3 nucleotides are TGCGCCAGCAGCCAAGGACAGATACGCTCCTACAATGAGCAGTTCTTC. The chain couples TRBV4-1 to TRBJ2-1, with D possibly matching TRBD1 (5 bases). Germline V gene sequence: CDR1 MGHRA, CDR2 YSYEKL. The CDR3 loop spans 16 amino acids. Trimming stripped 1 base from V and 0 bases from J, with 10 bases between.

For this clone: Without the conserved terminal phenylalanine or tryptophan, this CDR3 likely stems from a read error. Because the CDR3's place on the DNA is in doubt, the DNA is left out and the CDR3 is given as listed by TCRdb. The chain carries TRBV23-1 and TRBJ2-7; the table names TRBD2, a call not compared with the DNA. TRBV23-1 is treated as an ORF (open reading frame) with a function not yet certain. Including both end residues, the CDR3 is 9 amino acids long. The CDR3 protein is CASTSGLAG.

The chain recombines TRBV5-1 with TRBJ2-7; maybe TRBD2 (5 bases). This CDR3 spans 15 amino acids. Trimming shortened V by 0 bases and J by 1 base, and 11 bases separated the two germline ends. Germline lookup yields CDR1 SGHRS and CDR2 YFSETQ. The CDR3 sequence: CASSLGASGSYEQYF. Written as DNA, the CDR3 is TGCGCCAGCAGCTTGGGGGCCAGCGGATCCTACGAGCAGTACTTC.

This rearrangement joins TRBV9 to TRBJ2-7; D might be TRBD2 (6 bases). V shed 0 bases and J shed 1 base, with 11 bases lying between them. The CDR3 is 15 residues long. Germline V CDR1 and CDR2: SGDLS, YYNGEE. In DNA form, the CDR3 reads TGTGCCAGCAGCGTAGGCGGGGTTAATTCCTACGAGCAGTACTTC. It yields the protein CASSVGGVNSYEQYF.

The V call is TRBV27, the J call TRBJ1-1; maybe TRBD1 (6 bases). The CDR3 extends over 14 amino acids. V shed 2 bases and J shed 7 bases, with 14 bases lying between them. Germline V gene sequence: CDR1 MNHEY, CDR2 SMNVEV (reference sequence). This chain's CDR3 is CASSLTGQWVEAFF. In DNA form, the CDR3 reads TGTGCCAGCAGTTTAACAGGGCAGTGGGTTGAAGCTTTCTTT.

The DNA for the CDR3 is TGTGCCAGCAGCCACCCGGGACAGGATCTATCAGATACGCAGTATTTT. This encodes CASSHPGQDLSDTQYF. The V gene is TRBV7-8, the J gene TRBJ2-3; 8 bases are a match to TRBD1. The CDR3 spans 16 residues. V lost 5 bases and J lost 4; bases outside the gene matches: 11. Germline V gives CDR1 SGHVS, CDR2 FQNEAQ.

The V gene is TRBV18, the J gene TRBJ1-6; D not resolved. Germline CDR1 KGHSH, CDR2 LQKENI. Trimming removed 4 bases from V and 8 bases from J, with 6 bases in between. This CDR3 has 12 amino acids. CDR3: CASSQRDSPLHF. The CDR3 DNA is TGTGCCAGCTCACAGCGTGATTCACCCCTCCACTTT.

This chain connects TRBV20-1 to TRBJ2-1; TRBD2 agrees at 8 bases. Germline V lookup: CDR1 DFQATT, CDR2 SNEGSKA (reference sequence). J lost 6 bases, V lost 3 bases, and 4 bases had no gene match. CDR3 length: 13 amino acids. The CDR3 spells CSASGGGSNEQFF. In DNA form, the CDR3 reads TGCAGTGCTAGTGGCGGGGGGAGCAATGAGCAGTTCTTC.

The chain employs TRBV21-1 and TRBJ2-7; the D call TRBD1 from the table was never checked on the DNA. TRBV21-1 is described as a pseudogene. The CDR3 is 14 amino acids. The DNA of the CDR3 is TGTGCCAGCAGCGCCCGGGACAGGGGCCACGAGCAGTACTTC. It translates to CASSARDRGHEQYF.

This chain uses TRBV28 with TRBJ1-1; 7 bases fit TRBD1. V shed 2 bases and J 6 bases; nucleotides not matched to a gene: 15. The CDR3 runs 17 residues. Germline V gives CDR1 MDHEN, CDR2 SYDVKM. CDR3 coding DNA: TGTGCCAGCAGTTTAGGGCGATGGACAGGCGGCCCGGCTGAAGCTTTCTTT. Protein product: CASSLGRWTGGPAEAFF.

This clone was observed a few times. The chain's CDR3 is CASSVSTGSNSGNTIYF. The CDR3 region has the DNA TGCGCCAGCAGCGTATCGACAGGGTCGAACTCTGGAAACACCATATATTTT. The gene calls are TRBV5-1 and TRBJ1-3, with 7 bases fitting TRBD1. This CDR3 region has 17 residues. V gave up 4 bases and J gave up 0 bases; unmatched junction bases: 10. CDR1 is SGHRS, CDR2 YFSETQ, per germline.

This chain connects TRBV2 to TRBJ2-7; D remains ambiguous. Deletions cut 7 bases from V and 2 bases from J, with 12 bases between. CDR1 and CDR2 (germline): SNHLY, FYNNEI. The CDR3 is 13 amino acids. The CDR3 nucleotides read TGTGCCAGCACCGCCAGGCCGACCTACGAGCAGTACTTC. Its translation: CASTARPTYEQYF.

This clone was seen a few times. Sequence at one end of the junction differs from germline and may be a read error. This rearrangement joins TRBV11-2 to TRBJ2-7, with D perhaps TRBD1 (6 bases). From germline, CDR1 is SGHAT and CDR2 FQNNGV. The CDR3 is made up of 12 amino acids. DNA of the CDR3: TGTGCCAGCAGCTCGAGGACAGTTTCACGGCATTTC. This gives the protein CASSSRTVSRHF. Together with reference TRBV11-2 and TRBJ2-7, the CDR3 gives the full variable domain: EAGVAQSPRYKIIEKRQSVAFWCNPISGHATLYWYQQILGQGPKLLIQFQNNGVVDDSQLPKDRFSAERLKGVDSTLKIQPAKLEDSAVYLCASSSRTVSRHFGPGTRLTVT.

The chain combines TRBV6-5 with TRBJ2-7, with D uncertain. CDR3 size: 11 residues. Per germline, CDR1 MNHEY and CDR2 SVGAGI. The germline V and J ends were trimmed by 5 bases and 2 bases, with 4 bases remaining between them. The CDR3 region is CASSSAYEQYF. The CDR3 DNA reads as TGTGCCAGCAGTAGCGCCTACGAGCAGTACTTC.

DNA for the CDR3: TGCGCCAGCAAGCTCCTAATCGCGGGTTTCCAAGAGACCCAGTACTTC. This codes for CASKLLIAGFQETQYF. The chain links TRBV10-1 to TRBJ2-5, with TRBD2 as a possible D gene (5 bases). The V end was cut by 7 bases, the J end by 1 base, with 19 bases between. CDR3 length equals 16 residues. CDR1 is WNHNN, CDR2 SYGVQD, per germline (reference sequence).

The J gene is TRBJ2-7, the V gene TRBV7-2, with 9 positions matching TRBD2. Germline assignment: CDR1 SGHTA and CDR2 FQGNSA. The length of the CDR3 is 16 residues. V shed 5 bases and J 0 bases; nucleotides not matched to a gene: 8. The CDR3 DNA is TGTGCCAGCAGCCAAGATAGCGGGGGTTCCTCCTACGAGCAGTACTTC. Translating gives CASSQDSGGSSYEQYF.

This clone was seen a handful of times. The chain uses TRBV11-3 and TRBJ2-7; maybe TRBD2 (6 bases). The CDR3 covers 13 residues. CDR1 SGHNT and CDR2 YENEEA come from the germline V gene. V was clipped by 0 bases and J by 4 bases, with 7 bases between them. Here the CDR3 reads CASSLEGTYEQYF. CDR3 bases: TGTGCCAGCAGCTTAGAAGGGACTTACGAGCAGTACTTC.

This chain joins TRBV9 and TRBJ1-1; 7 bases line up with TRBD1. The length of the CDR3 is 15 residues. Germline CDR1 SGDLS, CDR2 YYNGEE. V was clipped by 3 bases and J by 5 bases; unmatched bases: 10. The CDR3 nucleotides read TGTGCCAGCAGCGCCCTACAGGGGCGCGGAACTGAAGCTTTCTTT. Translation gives CASSALQGRGTEAFF. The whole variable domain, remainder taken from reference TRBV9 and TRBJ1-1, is DSGVTQTPKHLITATGQRVTLRCSPRSGDLSVYWYQQSLDQGLQFLIQYYNGEERAKGNILERFSAQQFPDLHSELNLSSLELGDSALYFCASSALQGRGTEAFFGQGTRLTVV.